This TCR beta chain was captured by sequencing in a study of blood T cell repertoires in COVID-19. Looking at the study overall: T cells, B-cell-depleted T cells, or PBMCs supplied cDNA or gDNA.

This clone came up once. In the authors' workflow: Reference gene primer amplification gave nucleated cell count estimates. The table came from immunoSEQ multiplex PCR; TCRdb's copy has only in-frame clones and leaves some out. Clonal size and the V and J genes are those of that table, whereas D and trimming came from the DNA. The sample has about 190,000 clones; around 84% are singletons. CDR3 length: 16 amino acids. V dropped 4 bases and J dropped 0; count of bases not matched to a gene: 8. CDR1 SGHRS and CDR2 YFSETQ come from the germline V gene. The cohort comprised adults aged about 18 to 90 years residing in under 25 US areas. Symptom resolution, clearance, or two negative PCRs marked donors in Cohort 3 as recovered.

The source material was PBMCs or T cells enriched from blood (not recorded which). The sequence derives from a woman aged 25 to 39 who had recovered from COVID-19. V usage is TRBV5-1 and J usage is TRBJ2-3; TRBD2 matches 7 bases. CDR3 residues: CASSPQVGGSTDTQYF. DNA of the CDR3: TGCGCCAGCAGCCCCCAGGTGGGGGGGAGCACAGATACGCAGTATTTT.